The 27 T cell receptor beta chains below all came from one sample that was sequenced in a study of human versus mouse CDR3 diversity and MHC coevolution. Repertoires were generated with immunoSEQ multiplex PCR, while TCRdb's copy carries only in-frame clones and drops some. This table holds roughly 80,000 clones, under 95% found once. Sequencing input: naive CD4+ T cells from blood. Subset meaning: CD45RO-negative CD62L-positive naive CD4 T cells. These receptors came from a person aged 30 to 69 in good health.

The genes are TRBV10-2 and TRBJ1-5; a possible D gene is TRBD1 (5 bases). The CDR3 sequence is 15 residues long. From germline, CDR1 is WSHSY and CDR2 SAAADI. Deletions cut 8 bases from V and 4 bases from J, with 18 bases between. The CDR3 sequence is CASRTGSSSNQPQHF. CDR3 nucleotides: TGCGCCAGCCGCACAGGTTCATCCTCGAATCAGCCCCAGCATTTT.

Notes on this clone: A junction end diverges from the germline sequence, so it may reflect a read error. The sample holds other DNA sequences that translate to the same CDR3. This chain joins TRBV4-1 and TRBJ2-3, with 10 bases that match TRBD2. The CDR3 spans 16 residues. Germline assignment: CDR1 MGHRA and CDR2 YSYEKL. CDR3 coding DNA: TGTGCCAGCAGCCCTCTAGCGGGAGTGAACACAGATACGCAGTATTTT. Translation: CASSPLAGVNTDTQYF.

This rearrangement joins TRBV18 to TRBJ1-3; TRBD1 might be the D (6 bases). The germline gives CDR1 KGHSH, CDR2 LQKENI. V was pared by 1 base and J by 3 bases, with 10 bases between. There are 15 residues in the CDR3. CDR3 in amino acids: CASSPLPGDGNTIYF. In DNA, the CDR3 is TGTGCCAGCTCACCACTGCCAGGGGATGGAAACACCATATATTTT.

CDR3 in amino acids: CASSDRGRWGNQPQHF. CDR3 nucleotide sequence: TGTGCCAGCAGTGATAGGGGGCGGTGGGGCAATCAGCCCCAGCATTTT. V and J are TRBV6-1 and TRBJ1-5; TRBD1 agrees at 7 bases. Germline CDR1 MNHNS, CDR2 SASEGT. The CDR3 has 16 amino acids. Trimming took 3 bases from V and 2 from J; bases not matched to a gene: 7.

The J gene is TRBJ2-7, the V gene TRBV14; 7 nucleotides align to TRBD2. CDR3 length: 15 amino acids. Germline lookup yields CDR1 SGHDN and CDR2 FVKESK. V dropped 0 bases and J dropped 0; count of bases not matched to a gene: 2. CDR3 bases: TGTGCCAGCAGCCAAGACCGGGACTACTCCTACGAGCAGTACTTC. Its protein is CASSQDRDYSYEQYF.

The chain recombines TRBV19 with TRBJ1-2; 9 positions agree with TRBD1. CDR3 length equals 15 residues. Germline-derived CDR1 and CDR2 are LNHDA and SQIVND (reference sequence). The trim removed 6 bases at V and 5 bases at J, leaving 10 bases unmatched. CDR3 DNA sequence: TGTGCCAGTAGCAATAGCGGGACAGGGTCTTATGGCTACACCTTC. Translating it yields CASSNSGTGSYGYTF.

The chain is built from TRBV6-1 and TRBJ2-7, with TRBD2 matching 8 bases. Germline assignment: CDR1 MNHNS and CDR2 SASEGT. Trimming removed 1 base from V and 0 bases from J; junction bases left unmatched: 5. The CDR3 has 16 residues. CDR3 protein: CASSEVLTSVSYEQYF. The CDR3, as DNA: TGTGCCAGCAGTGAAGTCCTGACTAGCGTCTCCTACGAGCAGTACTTC.

The chain employs TRBV5-4 and TRBJ2-5; 7 bases agree with TRBD2. The trim removed 4 bases at V and 3 bases at J, leaving 9 bases unmatched. The CDR3 length is 15 residues. The germline V gene encodes CDR1 SGHNT and CDR2 YYREEE (reference sequence). This CDR3 reads CASSHRGGAEETQYF. The DNA of the CDR3 is TGTGCCAGCAGCCACCGGGGAGGGGCGGAAGAGACCCAGTACTTC.

The genes are TRBV5-1 and TRBJ2-5, with 8 positions matching TRBD1. J lost 3 bases, V lost 2 bases, and 6 bases had no gene match. Germline V gene lookup returns CDR1 SGHRS and CDR2 YFSETQ. The CDR3 has 15 residues. The CDR3 bases are TGCGCCAGCAGCTTCACAGGGGGATCCGAAGAGACCCAGTACTTC. Amino acids: CASSFTGGSEETQYF.

The chain joins TRBV6-6 to TRBJ2-2; 10 positions agree with TRBD1. Trimming cost V 6 bases and J 4 bases; bases outside gene matches: 5. The length of the CDR3 is 15 residues. Germline CDR1 is MNHNY and CDR2 is SVGAGI (reference sequence). The CDR3 DNA sequence: TGTGCCAGCAGAAGACAGGGGGCCGGCACCGGGGAGCTGTTTTTT. Protein product: CASRRQGAGTGELFF.

The chain couples TRBV6-6 to TRBJ2-7, with 8 bases lining up with TRBD2. CDR3 length equals 15 residues. V dropped 0 bases and J dropped 6; count of bases not matched to a gene: 7. CDR1 MNHNY and CDR2 SVGAGI come from the germline V gene (reference sequence). Written as DNA, the CDR3 is TGTGCCAGCAGTTACTCCTCACTAGCGGAGCGCGAGCAGTACTTC. Residues: CASSYSSLAEREQYF.

The chain links TRBV7-2 to TRBJ2-7; 10 bases match TRBD2. The CDR3 is made up of 14 amino acids. V was pared by 5 bases and J by 1 base, with 2 bases of the junction left unmatched. Per the germline V gene, CDR1 is SGHTA and CDR2 is FQGNSA. The CDR3 DNA follows: TGTGCCAGCAGCCGGACTAGCGGATCCTACGAGCAGTACTTC. Protein product: CASSRTSGSYEQYF.

V usage is TRBV6-6 and J usage is TRBJ1-4, with D possibly TRBD1 on 5 matching bases. Trimming pared 5 bases from V and 6 bases from J, leaving 10 bases between. Germline V CDR1 and CDR2: MNHNY, SVGAGI (reference sequence). The CDR3 length is 13 residues. The CDR3 nucleotides read TGTGCCAGCAGTCGACAGCGATATGAAAAACTGTTTTTT. It is translated as CASSRQRYEKLFF.

This chain connects TRBV10-3 to TRBJ2-6; weak D call: TRBD1 (6 bases). V dropped 9 bases and J dropped 0 bases, with 9 bases sitting between them. The germline V gene encodes CDR1 ENHRY and CDR2 SYGVKD. There are 14 residues in the CDR3. In DNA, the CDR3 is TGTGCCATAAGGGGGATCTCTGGGGCCAACGTCCTGACTTTC. Amino acid sequence: CAIRGISGANVLTF.

The chain links TRBV10-3 to TRBJ2-5; D uncertain. The CDR3 length is 14 residues. V lost 6 bases and J lost 4, with 15 bases in between. The germline V gene has CDR1 ENHRY and CDR2 SYGVKD. The CDR3 protein is CAIRDSDRGETQYF. The CDR3 DNA follows: TGTGCCATCAGAGATTCGGATCGCGGAGAGACCCAGTACTTC.

This chain connects TRBV28 to TRBJ2-3; 9 positions match TRBD1. V lost 6 bases and J lost 2; bases outside the gene matches: 3. The CDR3 runs 14 residues. Germline CDR1 reads MDHEN; CDR2 reads SYDVKM. CDR3 sequence: CASSDRGTTDTQYF. Written as DNA, the CDR3 is TGTGCCAGCAGCGACAGGGGGACCACAGATACGCAGTATTTT.

The V gene is TRBV20-1, the J gene TRBJ2-3; D is ambiguous. CDR3 length equals 10 residues. Germline V gives CDR1 DFQATT, CDR2 SNEGSKA (reference sequence). The germline V and J ends were trimmed by 3 bases and 6 bases, with 4 bases remaining between them. The CDR3 sequence: CSARSDTQYF. In DNA form, the CDR3 reads TGCAGTGCTAGGAGTGATACGCAGTATTTT.

This clone was seen once. J is TRBJ2-7 and V is TRBV7-8; D is unclear. The V end was cut by 2 bases, the J end by 6 bases, with 14 bases between. The CDR3 consists of 14 residues. The V gene's germline CDR1 is SGHVS and CDR2 FQNEAQ. CDR3 in DNA: TGTGCCAGCAGCTTATTGAAACTCGCCCTCGAGCAGTACTTC. Encoded protein: CASSLLKLALEQYF. Based on the CDR3 plus reference TRBV7-8 and TRBJ2-7, the full variable domain is GAGVSQSPRYKVAKRGQDVALRCDPISGHVSLFWYQQALGQGPEFLTYFQNEAQLDKSGLPSDRFFAERPEGSVSTLKIQRTQQEDSAVYLCASSLLKLALEQYFGPGTRLTVT.

DNA for the CDR3: TGTGCCAGCAGCCTACTTGGCGGGGGTACGACCGGGGAGCTGTTTTTT. Translating gives CASSLLGGGTTGELFF. The chain joins TRBV5-4 to TRBJ2-2; 7 positions agree with TRBD2. Per the germline V gene, CDR1 is SGHNT and CDR2 is YYREEE (reference sequence). The CDR3 loop spans 16 amino acids. V was clipped by 4 bases and J by 5 bases; unmatched bases: 11.

The J gene is TRBJ2-5, the V gene TRBV19; 10 nucleotides match TRBD2. The germline V gene has CDR1 LNHDA and CDR2 SQIVND (reference sequence). J gave up 13 bases and V 6 bases, and 14 bases lay outside the gene matches. The CDR3 is 14 residues long. The CDR3 loop is CASSDRAGGAHRYF. In DNA, the CDR3 is TGTGCCAGTAGCGATAGAGCGGGGGGGGCCCACCGGTACTTC.

The chain couples TRBV28 to TRBJ1-2, with 8 positions matching TRBD1. Losses at the gene ends were 6 bases for V and 0 bases for J; bases not matched to a gene: 6. In germline, CDR1 is MDHEN, CDR2 SYDVKM. The CDR3 length is 15 residues. CDR3 residues: CASSPTGEANYGYTF. CDR3 nucleotide sequence: TGTGCCAGCAGCCCGACAGGGGAAGCTAACTATGGCTACACCTTC.

The chain has TRBV28 and TRBJ2-7, with D unclear. The germline V gene encodes CDR1 MDHEN and CDR2 SYDVKM. The CDR3 spans 14 residues. V was clipped by 8 bases and J by 3 bases, with 17 bases between them. The CDR3 sequence is CASETPGTVYEQYF. The CDR3 coding sequence is TGTGCCAGCGAGACGCCAGGCACTGTCTACGAGCAGTACTTC.

This chain links TRBV27 with TRBJ2-1; 14 positions match TRBD2. The CDR3 sequence is 17 residues long. The germline V gene encodes CDR1 MNHEY and CDR2 SMNVEV (reference sequence). J gave up 2 bases and V 3 bases, and 3 bases lay outside the gene matches. CDR3 bases: TGTGCCAGCAGTTTGGGACTAGCGGGAGCCCCCTACAATGAGCAGTTCTTC. Translated: CASSLGLAGAPYNEQFF.

The V call is TRBV5-1, the J call TRBJ1-1; D uncertain. CDR1 and CDR2 from the germline V gene are SGHRS and YFSETQ. V lost 5 bases and J 0 bases, leaving 14 bases between the germline ends. The CDR3 sequence is 15 residues long. CDR3 in DNA: TGCGCCAGCAGGAGAACGATCGTACTGAACACTGAAGCTTTCTTT. Translating it yields CASRRTIVLNTEAFF. Full variable domain (remainder filled in from reference TRBV5-1 and TRBJ1-1): KAGVTQTPRYLIKTRGQQVTLSCSPISGHRSVSWYQQTPGQGLQFLFEYFSETQRNKGNFPGRFSGRQFSNSRSEMNVSTLELGDSALYLCASRRTIVLNTEAFFGQGTRLTVV.

This chain links TRBV28 with TRBJ1-5; 8 positions match TRBD1. Trimming cost V 8 bases and J 1 base; bases outside gene matches: 22. CDR1 and CDR2 from the germline V gene are MDHEN and SYDVKM. This CDR3 is 20 amino acids long. In nucleotides, the CDR3 is TGTGCCAGCGGGCCCTACGGCCAGGGGGCGAAAGAAGGGAGCAATCAGCCCCAGCATTTT. Amino acid sequence: CASGPYGQGAKEGSNQPQHF.

V gene TRBV19 combines with J gene TRBJ1-1, with 8 bases aligning to TRBD1. J was trimmed by 1 base and V by 7 bases; bases with no gene match: 8. This CDR3 comprises 15 residues. Germline V gene lookup returns CDR1 LNHDA and CDR2 SQIVND (reference sequence). Written as DNA, the CDR3 is TGTGCCAGTACCCATTGGACAGGGAGGAACACTGAAGCTTTCTTT. Its protein is CASTHWTGRNTEAFF.

In its sample, this clone was seen once. The chain combines TRBV5-1 with TRBJ2-5, with a weak D call TRBD1 (5 bases). Trimming cost V 0 bases and J 1 base, with 13 bases left between them. The CDR3 loop spans 16 amino acids. Germline CDR1 reads SGHRS; CDR2 reads YFSETQ. CDR3 residues: CASSLGAGLFQETQYF. The CDR3 DNA follows: TGCGCCAGCAGCTTGGGTGCAGGGTTATTCCAAGAGACCCAGTACTTC.